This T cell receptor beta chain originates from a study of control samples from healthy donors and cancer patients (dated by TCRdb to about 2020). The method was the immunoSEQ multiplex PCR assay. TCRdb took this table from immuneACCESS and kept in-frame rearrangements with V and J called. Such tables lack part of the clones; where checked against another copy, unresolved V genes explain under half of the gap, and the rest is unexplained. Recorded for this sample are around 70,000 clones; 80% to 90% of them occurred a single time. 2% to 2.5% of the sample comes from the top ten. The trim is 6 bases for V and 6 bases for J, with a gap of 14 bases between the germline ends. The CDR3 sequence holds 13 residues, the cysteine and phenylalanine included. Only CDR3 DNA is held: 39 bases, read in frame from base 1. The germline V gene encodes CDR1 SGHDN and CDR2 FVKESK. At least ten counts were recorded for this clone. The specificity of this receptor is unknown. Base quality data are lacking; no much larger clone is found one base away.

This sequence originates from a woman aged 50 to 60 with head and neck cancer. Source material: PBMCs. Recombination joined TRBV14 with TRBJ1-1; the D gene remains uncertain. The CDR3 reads CASSPRATAEAFF. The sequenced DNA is TGTGCCAGCAGTCCAAGGGCAACAGCTGAAGCTTTCTTT.